This TCR beta chain was identified during a study of T-cell reconstitution after alpha-beta-depleted transplantation in children. Whole-study findings and limits: The authors attributed T-cell counts and diversity one year after transplant mostly to newly produced T cells. Surviving thymic progenitors and recipient T cells were the source of high TCRbeta diversity at day 60 in some patients.

This sample's TCRbeta library carried unique molecular identifier barcodes. One entry per CDR3 protein, called by TCRdb with MiXCR from the PCR reads. The sample has 800,000 to 1,000,000 distinct CDR3 sequences, roughly 29% seen once. This clonotype was seen many times. The antigen remains unidentified. Between the trimmed V and J ends, which lost 2 bases and 1 base, there was a span of 9 bases. The CDR3 is 14 residues long. Looked up from germline, CDR1 is SGHTA and CDR2 is FQGTGA. The sequence was collected from a boy younger than two who had a stem cell transplant for SCID, so the T cells may come from the graft donor. The source was PBMCs, mostly from graft donor cells, collected 360 days after TCRalphabeta/CD19-depleted stem cell transplant. The rearrangement joins TRBV7-3 to TRBJ2-7, with D possibly TRBD1 on 6 matching bases. The DNA for the CDR3 is TGTGCCAGCAGCTTACAACAGGGTTCCTACGAGCAGTACTTC. As protein: CASSLQQGSYEQYF. The full variable domain, with the rest looked up from reference TRBV7-3 and TRBJ2-7, is GAGVSQTPSNKVTEKGKYVELRCDPISGHTALYWYRQSLGQGPEFLIYFQGTGAADDSGLPNDRFFAVRPEGSVSTLKIQRTERGDSAVYLCASSLQQGSYEQYFGPGTRLTVT.